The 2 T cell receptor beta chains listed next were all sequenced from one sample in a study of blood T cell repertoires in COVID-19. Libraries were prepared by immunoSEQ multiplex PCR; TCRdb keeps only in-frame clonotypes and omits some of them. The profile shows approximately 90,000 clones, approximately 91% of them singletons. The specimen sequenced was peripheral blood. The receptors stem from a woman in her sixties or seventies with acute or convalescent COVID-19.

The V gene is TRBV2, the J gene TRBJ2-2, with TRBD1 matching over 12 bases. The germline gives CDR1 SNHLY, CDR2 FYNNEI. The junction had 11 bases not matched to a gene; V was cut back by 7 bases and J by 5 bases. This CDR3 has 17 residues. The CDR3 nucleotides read TGTGCCAGCAACCGGGACAGGGGGCGGAGATCGACCGGGGAGCTGTTTTTT. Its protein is CASNRDRGRRSTGELFF.

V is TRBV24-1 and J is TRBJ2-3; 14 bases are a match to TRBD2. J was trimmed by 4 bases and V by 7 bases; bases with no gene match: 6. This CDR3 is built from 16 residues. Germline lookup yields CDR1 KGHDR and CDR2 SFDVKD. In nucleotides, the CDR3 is TGTGCCACCAGGGAGACTAGCGGGAGGGCCTCAGATACGCAGTATTTT. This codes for CATRETSGRASDTQYF.